This T cell receptor (beta chain) was identified during a study of blood T cell repertoires in COVID-19. Study as a whole: Acute and convalescent COVID-19 specimens originated in the United States, Italy and Spain. The analysed material was cDNA or gDNA that came from T cells, B-cell-depleted T cells, or PBMCs.

Original data processing: From reference gene primer amplification, estimates of nucleated cell counts were derived. TCRdb's table, derived via immunoSEQ multiplex PCR, lists solely in-frame clones and lacks some. That table furnishes V, J and clone size, whereas the DNA furnished D and trimming. The top ten hold 2% to 2.5% of the sample, which has more than 85,000 clones, 87% seen once. The CDR3 extends over 11 amino acids. V lost 5 bases and J lost 6; bases outside the gene matches: 4. Germline V gene lookup returns CDR1 DFQATT and CDR2 SNEGSKA (reference sequence). This TCR came from a man aged 50-59 years with active COVID-19. Sequencing used peripheral blood. The chain recombines TRBV20-1 with TRBJ2-7; 7 bases align to TRBD1. In DNA form, the CDR3 reads TGCAGTGCTCTTACAGGGGCCGAGCAGTACTTC. Translating it yields CSALTGAEQYF.